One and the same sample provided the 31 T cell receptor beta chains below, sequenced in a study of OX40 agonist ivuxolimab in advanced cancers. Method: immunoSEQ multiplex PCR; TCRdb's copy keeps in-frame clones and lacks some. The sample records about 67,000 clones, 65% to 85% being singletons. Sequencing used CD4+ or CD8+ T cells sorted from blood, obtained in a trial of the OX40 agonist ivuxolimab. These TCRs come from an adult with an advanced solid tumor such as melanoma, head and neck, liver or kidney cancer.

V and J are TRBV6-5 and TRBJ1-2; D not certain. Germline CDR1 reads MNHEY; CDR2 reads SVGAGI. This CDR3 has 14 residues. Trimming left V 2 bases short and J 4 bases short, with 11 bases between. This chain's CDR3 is CASSYGSESYGYTF. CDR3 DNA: TGTGCCAGCAGTTACGGCAGTGAGTCCTATGGCTACACCTTC.

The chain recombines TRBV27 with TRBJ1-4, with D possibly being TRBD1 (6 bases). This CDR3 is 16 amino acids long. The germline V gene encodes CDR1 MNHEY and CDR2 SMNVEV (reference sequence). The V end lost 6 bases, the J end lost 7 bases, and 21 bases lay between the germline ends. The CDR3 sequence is CASSPRGRGGSEKLFF. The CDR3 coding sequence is TGTGCCAGCAGCCCAAGGGGCAGGGGAGGAAGTGAAAAACTGTTTTTT.

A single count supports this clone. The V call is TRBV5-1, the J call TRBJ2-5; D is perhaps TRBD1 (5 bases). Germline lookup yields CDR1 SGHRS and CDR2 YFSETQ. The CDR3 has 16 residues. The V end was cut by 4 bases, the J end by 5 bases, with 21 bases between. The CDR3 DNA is TGCGCCAGCAGCCTCCCAGCAGGGTCCTCCCAGGAGACCCAGTACTTC. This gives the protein CASSLPAGSSQETQYF.

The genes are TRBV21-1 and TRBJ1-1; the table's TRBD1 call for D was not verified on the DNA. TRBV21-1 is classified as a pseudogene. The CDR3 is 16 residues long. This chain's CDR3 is CASSKGQGVMNTEAFF. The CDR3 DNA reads TGTGCCAGCAGCAAGGGGCAGGGTGTCATGAACACTGAAGCTTTCTTT.

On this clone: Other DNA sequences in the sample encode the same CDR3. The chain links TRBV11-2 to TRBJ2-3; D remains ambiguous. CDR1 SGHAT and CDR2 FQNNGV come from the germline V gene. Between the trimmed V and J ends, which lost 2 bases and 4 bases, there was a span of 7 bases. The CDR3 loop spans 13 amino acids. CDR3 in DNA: TGTGCCAGCAGCTTATTGGTGGCAGATACGCAGTATTTT. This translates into CASSLLVADTQYF.

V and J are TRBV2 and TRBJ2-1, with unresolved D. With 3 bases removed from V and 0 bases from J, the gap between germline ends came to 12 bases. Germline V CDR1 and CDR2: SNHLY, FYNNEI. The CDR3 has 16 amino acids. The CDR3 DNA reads TGTGCCAGCAGTGACGGGTTCCCTAGCTCCTACAATGAGCAGTTCTTC. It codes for CASSDGFPSSYNEQFF.

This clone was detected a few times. This CDR3 is CATRSRVSGTIYF. The CDR3 bases are TGTGCCACCAGGAGTCGGGTCTCAGGCACCATATATTTT. This sequence joins TRBV28 and TRBJ1-3; unclear D gene. Looked up from germline, CDR1 is MDHEN and CDR2 is SYDVKM. Trimming cost V 10 bases and J 9 bases, with 19 bases left between them. This CDR3 is built from 13 residues.

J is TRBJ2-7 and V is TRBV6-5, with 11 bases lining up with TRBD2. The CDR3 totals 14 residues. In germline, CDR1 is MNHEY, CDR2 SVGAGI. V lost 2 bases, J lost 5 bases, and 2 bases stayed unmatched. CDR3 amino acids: CASSYGTSGDEQYF. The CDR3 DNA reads TGTGCCAGCAGTTACGGGACTAGCGGTGACGAGCAGTACTTC.

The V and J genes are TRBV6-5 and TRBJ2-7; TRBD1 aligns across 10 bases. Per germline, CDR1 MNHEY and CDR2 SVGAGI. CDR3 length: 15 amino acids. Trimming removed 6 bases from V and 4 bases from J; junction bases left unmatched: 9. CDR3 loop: CASRTLRDRGYEQYF. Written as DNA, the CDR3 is TGTGCCAGCAGAACGCTCCGGGACAGGGGATACGAGCAGTACTTC.

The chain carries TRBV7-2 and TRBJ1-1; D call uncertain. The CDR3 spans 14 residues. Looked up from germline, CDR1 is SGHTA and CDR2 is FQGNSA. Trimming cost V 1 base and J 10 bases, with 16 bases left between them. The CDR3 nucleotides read TGTGCCAGCAGCTTAGGTGGGCTCGCACTAAGAGCTTTCTTT. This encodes CASSLGGLALRAFF.

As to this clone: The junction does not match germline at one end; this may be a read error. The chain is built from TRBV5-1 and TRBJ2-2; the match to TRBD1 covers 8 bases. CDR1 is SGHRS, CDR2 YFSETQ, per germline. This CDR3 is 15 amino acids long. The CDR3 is CASRTGAIEHRGAVF. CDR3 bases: TGCGCCAGCAGGACAGGGGCAATCGAACACCGGGGAGCTGTTTTT.

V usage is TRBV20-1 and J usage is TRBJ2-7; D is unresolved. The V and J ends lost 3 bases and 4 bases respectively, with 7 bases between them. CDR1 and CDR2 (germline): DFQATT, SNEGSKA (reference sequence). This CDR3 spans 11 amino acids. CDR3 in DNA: TGCAGTGCTAGTACCCAGTACGAGCAGTACGTC. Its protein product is CSASTQYEQYV.

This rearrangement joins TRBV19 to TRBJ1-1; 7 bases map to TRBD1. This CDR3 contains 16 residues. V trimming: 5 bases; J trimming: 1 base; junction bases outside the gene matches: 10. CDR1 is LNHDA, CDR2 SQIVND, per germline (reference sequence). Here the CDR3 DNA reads TGTGCCAGTAGTCCCCGACCACAGGGGACGAACACTGAAGCTTTCTTT. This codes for CASSPRPQGTNTEAFF.

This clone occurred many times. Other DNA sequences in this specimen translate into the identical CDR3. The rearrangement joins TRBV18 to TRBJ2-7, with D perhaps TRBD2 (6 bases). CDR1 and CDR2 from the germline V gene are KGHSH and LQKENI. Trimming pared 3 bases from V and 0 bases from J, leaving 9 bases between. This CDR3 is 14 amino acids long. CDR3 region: CASSPAGSSYEQYF. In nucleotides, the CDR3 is TGTGCCAGCTCACCGGCGGGGAGCTCCTACGAGCAGTACTTC.

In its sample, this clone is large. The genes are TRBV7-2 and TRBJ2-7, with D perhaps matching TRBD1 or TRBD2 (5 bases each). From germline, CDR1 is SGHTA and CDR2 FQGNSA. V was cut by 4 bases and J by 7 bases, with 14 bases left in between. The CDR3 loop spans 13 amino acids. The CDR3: CASSSGPWKEQYF. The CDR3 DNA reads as TGTGCCAGCAGCTCGGGGCCCTGGAAGGAGCAGTACTTC.

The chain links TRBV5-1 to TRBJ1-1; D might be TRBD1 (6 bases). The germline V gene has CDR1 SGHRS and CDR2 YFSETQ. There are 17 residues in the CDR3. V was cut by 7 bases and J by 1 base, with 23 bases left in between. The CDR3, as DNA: TGCGCCAGCTCCTGGGAGGGTTCGGGGGGCGCGAACACTGAAGCTTTCTTT. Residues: CASSWEGSGGANTEAFF.

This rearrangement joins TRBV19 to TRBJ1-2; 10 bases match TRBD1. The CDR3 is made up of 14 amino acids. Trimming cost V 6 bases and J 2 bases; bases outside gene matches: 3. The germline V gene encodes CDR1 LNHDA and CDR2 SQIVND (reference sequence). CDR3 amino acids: CASSPGQGNYGYTF. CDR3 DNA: TGTGCCAGTAGCCCGGGACAGGGGAACTATGGCTACACCTTC.

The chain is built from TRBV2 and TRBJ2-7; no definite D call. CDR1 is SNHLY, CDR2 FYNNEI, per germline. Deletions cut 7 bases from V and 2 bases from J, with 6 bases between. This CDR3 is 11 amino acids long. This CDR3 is CASNLAYEQYF. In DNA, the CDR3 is TGTGCCAGCAATTTAGCCTACGAGCAGTACTTC. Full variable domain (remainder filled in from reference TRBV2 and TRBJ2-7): EPEVTQTPSHQVTQMGQEVILRCVPISNHLYFYWYRQILGQKVEFLVSFYNNEISEKSEIFDDQFSVERPDGSNFTLKIRSTKLEDSAMYFCASNLAYEQYFGPGTRLTVT.

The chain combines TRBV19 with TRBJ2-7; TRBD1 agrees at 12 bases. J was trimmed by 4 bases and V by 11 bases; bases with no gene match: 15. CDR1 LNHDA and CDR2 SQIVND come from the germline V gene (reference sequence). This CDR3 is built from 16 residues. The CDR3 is CASKPSGTGGAYEQYF. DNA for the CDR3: TGTGCCTCAAAACCCTCCGGGACAGGGGGCGCTTACGAGCAGTACTTC.

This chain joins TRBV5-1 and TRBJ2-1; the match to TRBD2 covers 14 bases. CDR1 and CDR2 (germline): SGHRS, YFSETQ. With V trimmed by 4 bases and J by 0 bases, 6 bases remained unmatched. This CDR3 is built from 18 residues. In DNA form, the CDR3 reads TGCGCCAGCAGCGCGGGACTAGCGGGAGACGTCTCCTACAATGAGCAGTTCTTC. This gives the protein CASSAGLAGDVSYNEQFF.

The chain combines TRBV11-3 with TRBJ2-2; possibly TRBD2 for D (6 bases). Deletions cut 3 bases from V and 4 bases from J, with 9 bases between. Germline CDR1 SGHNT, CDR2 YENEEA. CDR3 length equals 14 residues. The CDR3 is CASSLGLSTGELFF. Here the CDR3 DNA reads TGTGCCAGCAGCTTGGGACTTAGCACCGGGGAGCTGTTTTTT.

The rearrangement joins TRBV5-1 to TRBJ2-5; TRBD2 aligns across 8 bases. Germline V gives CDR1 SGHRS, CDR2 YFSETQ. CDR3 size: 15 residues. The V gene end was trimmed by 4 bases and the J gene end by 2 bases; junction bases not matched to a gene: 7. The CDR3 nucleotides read TGCGCCAGCAGCCAGGCGGGGGGTCCACAAGAGACCCAGTACTTC. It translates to CASSQAGGPQETQYF.

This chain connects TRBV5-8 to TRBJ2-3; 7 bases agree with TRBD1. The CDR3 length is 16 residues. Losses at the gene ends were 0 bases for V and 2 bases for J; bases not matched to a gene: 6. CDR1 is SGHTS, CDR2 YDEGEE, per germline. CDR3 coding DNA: TGTGCCAGCAGCTTGGCGAGGGACAGTCCCACAGATACGCAGTATTTT. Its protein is CASSLARDSPTDTQYF. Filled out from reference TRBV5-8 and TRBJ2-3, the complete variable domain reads EAGVTQSPTHLIKTRGQQATLRCSPISGHTSVYWYQQALGLGLQFLLWYDEGEERNRGNFPPRFSGRQFPNYSSELNVNALELEDSALYLCASSLARDSPTDTQYFGPGTRLTVL.

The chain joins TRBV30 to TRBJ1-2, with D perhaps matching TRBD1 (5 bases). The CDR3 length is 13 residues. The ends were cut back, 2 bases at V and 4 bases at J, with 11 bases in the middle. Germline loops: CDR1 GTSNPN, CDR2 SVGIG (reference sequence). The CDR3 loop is CAWSLEGPYGYTF. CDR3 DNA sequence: TGTGCCTGGAGTTTGGAGGGACCCTATGGCTACACCTTC.

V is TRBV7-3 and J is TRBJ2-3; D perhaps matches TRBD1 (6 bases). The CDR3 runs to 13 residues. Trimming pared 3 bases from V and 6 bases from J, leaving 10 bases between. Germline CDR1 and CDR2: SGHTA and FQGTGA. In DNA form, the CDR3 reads TGTGCCAGCAGCTTCCAGGGGTGGGATACGCAGTATTTT. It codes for CASSFQGWDTQYF.

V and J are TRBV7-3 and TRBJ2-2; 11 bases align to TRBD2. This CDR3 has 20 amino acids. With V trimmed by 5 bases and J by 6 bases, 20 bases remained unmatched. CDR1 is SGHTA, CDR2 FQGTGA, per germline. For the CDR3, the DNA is TGTGCCAGCAGCCTTCCGACCGGTGTTAGCGGGGGGGCCGCCCCCGGGGAGCTGTTTTTT. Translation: CASSLPTGVSGGAAPGELFF.

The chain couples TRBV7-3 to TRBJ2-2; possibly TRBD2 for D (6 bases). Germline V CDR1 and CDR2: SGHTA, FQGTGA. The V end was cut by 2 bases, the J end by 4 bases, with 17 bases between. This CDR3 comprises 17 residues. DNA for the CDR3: TGTGCCAGCAGCTTATCAGGGATCAGCGGGTCCACCGGGGAGCTGTTTTTT. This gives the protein CASSLSGISGSTGELFF.

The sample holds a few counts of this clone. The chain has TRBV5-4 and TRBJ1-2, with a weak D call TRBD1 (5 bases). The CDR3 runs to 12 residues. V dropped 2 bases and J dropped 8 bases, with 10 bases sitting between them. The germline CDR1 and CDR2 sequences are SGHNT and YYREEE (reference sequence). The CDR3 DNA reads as TGTGCCAGCAGCTTCCAGGGTGAAGGCTACACCTTC. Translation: CASSFQGEGYTF.

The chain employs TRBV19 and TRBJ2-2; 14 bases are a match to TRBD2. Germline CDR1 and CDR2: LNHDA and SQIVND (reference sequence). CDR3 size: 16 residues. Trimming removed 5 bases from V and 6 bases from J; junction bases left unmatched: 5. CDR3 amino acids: CASSGLGLAGAGELFF. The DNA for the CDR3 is TGTGCCAGTAGTGGACTGGGACTAGCGGGAGCCGGGGAGCTGTTTTTT.

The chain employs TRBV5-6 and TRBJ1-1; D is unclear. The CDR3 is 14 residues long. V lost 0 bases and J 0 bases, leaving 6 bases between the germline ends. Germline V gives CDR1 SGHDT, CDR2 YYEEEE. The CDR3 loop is CASSLVNVNTEAFF. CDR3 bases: TGTGCCAGCAGCTTGGTGAATGTGAACACTGAAGCTTTCTTT.

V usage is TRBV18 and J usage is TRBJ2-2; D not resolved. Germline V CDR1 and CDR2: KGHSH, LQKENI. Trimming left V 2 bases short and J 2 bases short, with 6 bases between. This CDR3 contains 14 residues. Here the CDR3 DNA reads TGTGCCAGCTCACCAGTCCCCAACACCGGGGAGCTGTTTTTT. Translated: CASSPVPNTGELFF. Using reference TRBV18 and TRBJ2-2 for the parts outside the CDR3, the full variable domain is NAGVMQNPRHLVRRRGQEARLRCSPMKGHSHVYWYRQLPEEGLKFMVYLQKENIIDESGMPKERFSAEFPKEGPSILRIQQVVRGDSAAYFCASSPVPNTGELFFGEGSRLTVL.